The clone carrying this T cell receptor beta chain was detected many times. The antigen is undetermined. The germline gives CDR1 SNHLY, CDR2 FYNNEI. V lost 3 bases and J lost 12, with 8 bases in between. This CDR3 is 11 amino acids long. The sample belongs to a study of human T cells and chemical hapten exposure. Unfractionated whole blood yielded the extracted total RNA. Each cDNA molecule in the library carried unique molecular identifiers. TCRdb redid the calling of the 5' RACE reads with MiXCR, one entry per CDR3 protein. The repertoire consists of 130,000 or so distinct CDR3 sequences, with 4.1% occurring once and the leading ten covering over 1.3%. Study-wide points: TCRs exceeding a frequency of 1 in 1000 stayed unchanged under DPC sensitization.

This sequence originates from a female donor in good health. This chain connects TRBV2 to TRBJ1-4; D not resolved. CDR3 nucleotides: TGTGCCAGCAGTGATTTTGGAGAACTGTTTTTT. It translates to CASSDFGELFF.